This T cell receptor (beta chain) appears in the sequencing data of a study of blood T cell repertoires in COVID-19. Study overall: PBMCs, B-cell-depleted T cells, or T cells were the source of the cDNA or gDNA that made up the material.

As processed by the authors: How many nucleated cells were present was estimated from reference gene primer amplification. Here immunoSEQ multiplex PCR was the method, and the copy in TCRdb shows in-frame clones only, minus some. That table is the source of V, J and clone size, and D and trimming were worked out from the DNA. The sample holds about 98,000 clones, around 80% seen once. The specimen was peripheral blood. The source of this sequence is a man between 70 and 80 years old with acute or convalescent COVID-19.

This CDR3 is CASSLVGTGNEKLFF. CDR3 DNA sequence: TGTGCCAGCAGCTTAGTTGGGACAGGGAATGAAAAACTGTTTTTT. This chain connects TRBV7-2 to TRBJ1-4, with 9 nucleotides matching TRBD1. Germline V CDR1 and CDR2: SGHTA, FQGNSA. The CDR3 length is 15 residues. The ends lost 1 base at V and 5 bases at J; junction bases unmatched: 2.